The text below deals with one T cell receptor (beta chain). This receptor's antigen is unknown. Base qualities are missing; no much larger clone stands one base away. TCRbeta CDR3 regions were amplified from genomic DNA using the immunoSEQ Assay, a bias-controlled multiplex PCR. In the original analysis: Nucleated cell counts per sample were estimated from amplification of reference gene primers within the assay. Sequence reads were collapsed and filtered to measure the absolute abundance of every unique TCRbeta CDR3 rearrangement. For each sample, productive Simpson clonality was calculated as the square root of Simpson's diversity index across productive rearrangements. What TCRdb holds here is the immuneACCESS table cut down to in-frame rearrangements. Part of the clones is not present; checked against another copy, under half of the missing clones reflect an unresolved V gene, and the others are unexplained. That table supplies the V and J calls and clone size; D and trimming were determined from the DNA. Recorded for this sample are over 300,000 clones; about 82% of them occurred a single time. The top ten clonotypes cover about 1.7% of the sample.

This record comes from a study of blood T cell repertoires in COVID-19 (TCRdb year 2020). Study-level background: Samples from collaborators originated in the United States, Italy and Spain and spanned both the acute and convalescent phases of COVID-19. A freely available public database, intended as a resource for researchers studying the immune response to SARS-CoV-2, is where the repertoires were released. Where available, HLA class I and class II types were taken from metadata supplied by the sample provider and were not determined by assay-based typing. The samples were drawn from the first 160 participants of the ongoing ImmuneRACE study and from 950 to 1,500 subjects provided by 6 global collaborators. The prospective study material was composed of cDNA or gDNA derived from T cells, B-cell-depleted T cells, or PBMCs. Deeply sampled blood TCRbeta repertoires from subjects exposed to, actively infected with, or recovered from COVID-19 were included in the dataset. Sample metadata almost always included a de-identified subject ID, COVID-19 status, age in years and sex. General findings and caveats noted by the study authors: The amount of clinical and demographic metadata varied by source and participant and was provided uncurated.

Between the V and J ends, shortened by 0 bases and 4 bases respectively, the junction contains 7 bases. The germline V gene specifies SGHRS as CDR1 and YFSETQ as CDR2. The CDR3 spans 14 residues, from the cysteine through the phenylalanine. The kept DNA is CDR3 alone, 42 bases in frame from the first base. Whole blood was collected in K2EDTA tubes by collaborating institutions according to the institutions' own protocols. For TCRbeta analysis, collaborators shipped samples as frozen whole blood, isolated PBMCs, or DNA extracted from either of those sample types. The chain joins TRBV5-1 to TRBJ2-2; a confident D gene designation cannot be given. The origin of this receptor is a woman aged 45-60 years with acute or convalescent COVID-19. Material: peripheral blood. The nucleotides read TGCGCCAGCAGCTTGGCCGAGAGCACCGGGGAGCTGTTTTTT. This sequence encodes CASSLAESTGELFF.